Below, 19 T cell receptor beta chains from the same sample are listed, as sequenced in a study of human T cells and chemical hapten exposure. MiXCR, run by TCRdb on the RACE reads, gives a single entry per CDR3 protein. The table lists approximately 370,000 distinct CDR3 sequences, about 5% of them singletons. Time point described: pre-sensitization, week 0. Treatment specified: therapeutic diphenylcyclopropenone sensitization with weekly scalp DPC. The sample was whole blood, taken in connection with sensitization to the hapten diphenylcyclopropenone (DPC). All receptors derive from a woman aged 18-35 years with alopecia areata. Some clones in this sample may be carry-over from other donors' samples.

The chain is built from TRBV19 and TRBJ2-6, with 8 bases lining up with TRBD1. This CDR3 has 20 residues. V lost 0 bases and J lost 0; bases outside the gene matches: 10. Per the germline V gene, CDR1 is LNHDA and CDR2 is SQIVND (reference sequence). CDR3 amino acids: CASSIDPTGDLDSGANVLTF. The DNA for the CDR3 is TGTGCCAGTAGTATAGATCCGACAGGGGACCTCGACTCTGGGGCCAACGTCCTGACTTTC.

This clonotype was recorded at least ten times. This CDR3 reads CATRGGEDTGELFF. The CDR3 DNA reads TGTGCCACGAGAGGGGGGGAGGACACCGGGGAGCTGTTTTTT. The chain carries TRBV6-1 and TRBJ2-2; a possible D gene is TRBD2 (7 bases). CDR1 MNHNS and CDR2 SASEGT come from the germline V gene. V lost 10 bases and J 3 bases, leaving 15 bases between the germline ends. The CDR3 is 14 amino acids.

This clonotype was observed at least ten times. The rearrangement links TRBV18 to TRBJ2-7, with TRBD2 identical over 7 bases. The V gene's germline CDR1 is KGHSH and CDR2 LQKENI. The CDR3 is made up of 12 amino acids. With V trimmed by 6 bases and J by 6 bases, 5 bases remained unmatched. DNA of the CDR3: TGTGCCAGCTCGTCCGGGGGGTCCGAGCAGTACTTC. This encodes CASSSGGSEQYF.

The chain recombines TRBV7-9 with TRBJ2-2; tentatively, D is TRBD1 or TRBD2 (6 bases each). Germline values: CDR1 SEHNR, CDR2 FQNEAQ (reference sequence). V lost 4 bases and J 1 base, leaving 13 bases between the germline ends. The length of the CDR3 is 16 residues. CDR3 region: CASSYHRDLNTGELFF. CDR3 bases: TGTGCCAGCAGCTACCACAGGGACTTGAACACCGGGGAGCTGTTTTTT.

J is TRBJ2-2 and V is TRBV9, with D hard to call. The CDR3 loop spans 16 amino acids. The V gene lost 0 bases and the J gene lost 5 bases, with 14 bases spanning the gap. CDR1 and CDR2 (germline): SGDLS, YYNGEE. For the CDR3, the DNA is TGTGCCAGCAGCGTAGGCATCGACCCCGGGACCGGGGAGCTGTTTTTT. The encoded protein is CASSVGIDPGTGELFF.

The chain is built from TRBV6-5 and TRBJ2-5, with 8 bases aligning to TRBD2. Per germline, CDR1 MNHEY and CDR2 SVGAGI. V shed 6 bases and J 4 bases; nucleotides not matched to a gene: 10. The CDR3 is 15 amino acids. This chain's CDR3 is CASSRRQAGAETQYF. CDR3 in DNA: TGTGCCAGCAGCAGGAGACAAGCGGGGGCAGAGACCCAGTACTTC.

This chain links TRBV7-9 with TRBJ1-4; D is undetermined. Looked up from germline, CDR1 is SEHNR and CDR2 is FQNEAQ (reference sequence). Trimming pared 9 bases from V and 3 bases from J, leaving 14 bases between. This CDR3 comprises 14 residues. CDR3 DNA sequence: TGTGCCAGAGGGTCGATGGGAGCTAATGAAAAACTGTTTTTT. This sequence encodes CARGSMGANEKLFF.

The rearrangement joins TRBV11-2 to TRBJ2-3; 7 bases line up with TRBD1. Trimming cost V 5 bases and J 0 bases; bases outside gene matches: 14. CDR1 is SGHAT, CDR2 FQNNGV, per germline. The CDR3 is 18 amino acids. CDR3 sequence reads: CASSADIMDRRSTDTQYF. DNA of the CDR3: TGTGCCAGCAGCGCCGACATAATGGACAGGAGGAGCACAGATACGCAGTATTTT. Complete variable domain (other parts from reference TRBV11-2 and TRBJ2-3): EAGVAQSPRYKIIEKRQSVAFWCNPISGHATLYWYQQILGQGPKLLIQFQNNGVVDDSQLPKDRFSAERLKGVDSTLKIQPAKLEDSAVYLCASSADIMDRRSTDTQYFGPGTRLTVL.

This clonotype showed up just a few times. The chain is built from TRBV6-5 and TRBJ1-1, with D possibly being TRBD1 (5 bases). The CDR3 runs to 17 residues. The V gene's germline CDR1 is MNHEY and CDR2 SVGAGI. V was shortened by 5 bases and J by 0 bases, with 19 bases between the two germline ends. The CDR3 DNA follows: TGTGCCAGCAGTACCAACCGGGACGGACTCATGAACACTGAAGCTTTCTTT. Its translation is CASSTNRDGLMNTEAFF.

This clonotype was seen many times. The chain couples TRBV4-3 to TRBJ2-1; 7 bases match TRBD2. Germline CDR1 reads LGHNA; CDR2 reads YSLEER. Trimming took 0 bases from V and 0 from J; bases not matched to a gene: 2. CDR3 length: 16 residues. The chain's CDR3 is CASSQETGGSYNEQFF. CDR3 bases: TGCGCCAGCAGCCAAGAAACGGGGGGCTCCTACAATGAGCAGTTCTTC.

This chain links TRBV15 with TRBJ1-4; D remains ambiguous. The CDR3 is 16 residues long. Germline CDR1 is LNHNV and CDR2 is YYDKDF (reference sequence). Trimming took off 0 bases at V and 7 bases at J, with 15 bases between the two ends. The CDR3, as DNA: TGTGCCACCAGCAGAGATAACCAACTAATTGGTGAAAAACTGTTTTTT. Amino acid sequence: CATSRDNQLIGEKLFF.

The rearrangement joins TRBV27 to TRBJ2-5, with TRBD1 identical over 7 bases. CDR1 and CDR2 from the germline V gene are MNHEY and SMNVEV (reference sequence). V shed 2 bases and J 5 bases; nucleotides not matched to a gene: 23. The CDR3 sequence is 20 residues long. The CDR3 loop reads CASSLRYTRQGGSFRETQYF. The CDR3 coding sequence is TGTGCCAGCAGTTTACGCTACACACGCCAAGGGGGCTCATTCAGGGAGACCCAGTACTTC.

This clonotype was detected a few times. The chain recombines TRBV20-1 with TRBJ2-1, with TRBD2 identical over 8 bases. CDR3 length equals 15 residues. V gave up 1 base and J gave up 0 bases; unmatched junction bases: 2. Looked up from germline, CDR1 is DFQATT and CDR2 is SNEGSKA (reference sequence). CDR3 residues: CSARGGTSSYNEQFF. CDR3 coding DNA: TGCAGTGCTAGAGGGGGGACTAGCTCCTACAATGAGCAGTTCTTC.

Only a few counts were recorded for this clonotype. The chain combines TRBV4-1 with TRBJ1-2; a possible D gene is TRBD1 (5 bases). The germline gives CDR1 MGHRA, CDR2 YSYEKL. Trimming shortened V by 0 bases and J by 3 bases, and 11 bases separated the two germline ends. The CDR3 is made up of 15 amino acids. CDR3: CASSQERGVDYGYTF. DNA of the CDR3: TGCGCCAGCAGCCAAGAAAGAGGGGTGGACTATGGCTACACCTTC.

This clonotype was counted ten times or more. The V gene is TRBV7-2, the J gene TRBJ1-6, with D unclear. The V and J ends lost 5 bases and 5 bases respectively, with 7 bases between them. The CDR3 sequence is 13 residues long. Germline lookup yields CDR1 SGHTA and CDR2 FQGNSA. CDR3 nucleotide sequence: TGTGCCAGCAGCCCCCAAAATAATTCACCCCTCCACTTT. Translated: CASSPQNNSPLHF.

This clonotype was seen more than once but under ten times. The rearrangement joins TRBV27 to TRBJ1-5; D is unresolved. In germline, CDR1 is MNHEY, CDR2 SMNVEV (reference sequence). The ends were cut back, 2 bases at V and 2 bases at J, with 16 bases in the middle. This CDR3 spans 17 amino acids. The CDR3 DNA is TGTGCCAGCAGTTTACGAAGAGTCGGCCTAGGCAATCAGCCCCAGCATTTT. Translation gives CASSLRRVGLGNQPQHF.

This clonotype has just a few counts. J is TRBJ2-5 and V is TRBV7-2; a weak D match, TRBD2 (5 bases). Trimming took off 6 bases at V and 2 bases at J, with 10 bases between the two ends. Germline loops: CDR1 SGHTA, CDR2 FQGNSA. The CDR3 length is 13 residues. CDR3 DNA: TGTGCCAGCAGAAGGGAGCCGCAAGAGACCCAGTACTTC. Protein sequence: CASRREPQETQYF.

This rearrangement joins TRBV7-6 to TRBJ2-3, with D perhaps matching TRBD2 (6 bases). Trimming removed 6 bases from V and 2 bases from J, with 12 bases in between. The V gene's germline CDR1 is SGHVS and CDR2 FNYEAQ. The CDR3 contains 14 residues. The CDR3 sequence: CASSPRGLTDTQYF. The CDR3 coding sequence is TGTGCCAGCAGTCCGCGGGGCCTCACAGATACGCAGTATTTT.

This clonotype was found many times. The V gene is TRBV7-2, the J gene TRBJ1-1; D gene unclear. This CDR3 contains 14 residues. V gave up 4 bases and J gave up 0 bases, with 9 bases separating them. Germline CDR1 is SGHTA and CDR2 is FQGNSA. This CDR3 is CASSSDGLNTEAFF. In nucleotides, the CDR3 is TGTGCCAGCAGCTCGGACGGCCTGAACACTGAAGCTTTCTTT.